This T cell receptor beta chain was retrieved from a study of PD-L1 blockade in urothelial cancer. Study summary: In the patient group, about 90% of the roughly 29 were males with bladder-origin urothelial cancer. Timepoints chosen for blood analysis were 3 weeks (second dose) and 6 weeks after treatment start.

Each PCR reaction had synthetic TCR analog templates spiked into it. Repertoires were generated with immunoSEQ multiplex PCR, while TCRdb's copy carries only in-frame clones and drops some. The sample lists over 40,000 clones; approximately 81% were seen once. The time point: peripheral blood 6 weeks after treatment start. The origin of this receptor is an older man with urothelial cancer. The sequencing used PBMCs, collected around atezolizumab (anti-PD-L1) treatment.

CDR3 protein: CSVEGQRNTEAFF. CDR3 sequence (DNA): TGCAGCGTTGAAGGGCAAAGGAACACTGAAGCTTTCTTT. The rearrangement uses TRBV29-1 and TRBJ1-1; D unresolved. Germline lookup yields CDR1 SQVTM and CDR2 ANQGSEA. V was pared by 1 base and J by 1 base, with 7 bases between. The CDR3 runs 13 residues. Based on the CDR3 plus reference TRBV29-1 and TRBJ1-1, the full variable domain is SAVISQKPSRDICQRGTSLTIQCQVDSQVTMMFWYRQQPGQSLTLIATANQGSEATYESGFVIDKFPISRPNLTFSTLTVSNMSPEDSSIYLCSVEGQRNTEAFFGQGTRLTVV.